The 8 T cell receptor beta chains reported below all come from one sample, sequenced in a study of tumor-infiltrating lymphocytes in primary liver carcinoma. Each 20-30 mg portion of unsorted bulk tissue served as the source for co-extraction of RNA and DNA. From around 500 ng of total RNA, TCR beta-specific cDNA was reverse-transcribed using a constant-region primer. Researchers made the TCR beta libraries by running three nested multiplex PCR rounds with slightly modified ARM-PCR. It was with TRBV1-TRBV30 forward primers and a C-beta reverse primer that the first two PCR rounds were run, at around 9 cycles each. In TCRdb, the multiplex PCR reads were re-called with MiXCR into one record per CDR3 protein. The profile covers approximately 40,000 distinct CDR3 sequences, with about three quarters appearing a single time and roughly 19% taken by the ten largest. Input material: liver tumor tissue from sampling region 2. The subset: tumor region T2, inferior pole. These receptors all come from a man aged 40-49 years with primary liver carcinoma and hepatitis B virus infection.

In regard to this clonotype: One end of the junction does not line up with germline, which may come from a read error. The rearrangement links TRBV11-2 to TRBJ2-1; 7 bases agree with TRBD2. Germline-derived CDR1 and CDR2 are SGHAT and FQNNGV. The CDR3 is 17 residues long. The CDR3 reads CASSLDRDGRLYSEQFF. The CDR3, as DNA: TGTGCCAGCAGCTTAGATAGGGACGGGAGGTTATACAGTGAGCAGTTCTTC.

To note about this clonotype: Germline is not matched at one junction end, which may reflect a read error. CDR3 sequence (DNA): TGTGCCAGCGGCTTCGTTTCCGGGGAGCTGTATTTT. As protein: CASGFVSGELYF. J is TRBJ2-2 and V is TRBV5-4, with a weak D call TRBD2 (5 bases). This CDR3 spans 12 amino acids. CDR1 SGHNT and CDR2 YYREEE come from the germline V gene (reference sequence).

The chain joins TRBV11-1 to TRBJ2-3, with unresolved D. Germline V gene sequence: CDR1 SGHAT, CDR2 FQDESV (reference sequence). Trimming cost V 5 bases and J 4 bases, with 13 bases left between them. This CDR3 spans 14 amino acids. CDR3 DNA: TGTGCCAGCAGCCCACCCCCTGAAGCAGATACGCAGTATTTT. The encoded protein is CASSPPPEADTQYF.

This clonotype has a single count. The CDR3 ends on some other residue instead of the conserved phenylalanine or tryptophan, so this is likely a read error. It is unclear where the CDR3 begins or ends on the DNA, so no DNA is shown, and the CDR3 is as TCRdb lists it. The chain has TRBV14 and TRBJ2-1; the DNA was not compared with TRBD2, the D call given in the table. The CDR3 spans 16 amino acids, including both terminal residues. Germline V gives CDR1 SGHDN, CDR2 FVKESK. The CDR3 sequence is CATSAVAGWVNNERFS.

This clonotype was counted ten times or more. This chain links TRBV7-9 with TRBJ1-1, with 8 bases lining up with TRBD1. The V gene end was trimmed by 5 bases and the J gene end by 1 base; junction bases not matched to a gene: 9. The CDR3 is 16 residues long. The germline V gene has CDR1 SEHNR and CDR2 FQNEAQ (reference sequence). DNA for the CDR3: TGTGCCAGCAGCCGCCCAGGGGGCCTCTCGAACACTGAAGCTTTCTTT. Protein sequence: CASSRPGGLSNTEAFF.

This chain uses TRBV20-1 with TRBJ2-5, with 8 bases lining up with TRBD1. This CDR3 is 15 amino acids long. The germline V gene encodes CDR1 DFQATT and CDR2 SNEGSKA (reference sequence). The J segment lost 2 bases and the V segment lost 8 bases, leaving 13 bases of the junction unmatched. The CDR3 coding sequence is TGCAGTACTTTTCCCCAACAGGGGGGACAAGAGACCCAGTACTTC. Its protein is CSTFPQQGGQETQYF.

V usage is TRBV7-9 and J usage is TRBJ1-1; no clear D. V was shortened by 3 bases and J by 0 bases, with 8 bases between the two germline ends. The length of the CDR3 is 14 residues. Looked up from germline, CDR1 is SEHNR and CDR2 is FQNEAQ (reference sequence). CDR3 sequence: CASSLDGVNTEAFF. CDR3 bases: TGTGCCAGCAGCTTGGACGGAGTGAACACTGAAGCTTTCTTT.

J is TRBJ2-7 and V is TRBV29-1; no clear D. The CDR3 runs to 16 residues. Germline CDR1 SQVTM, CDR2 ANQGSEA. The CDR3 reads CSAMTPGTGTPYEQYF. CDR3 DNA: TGCAGTGCCATGACACCTGGAACCGGTACTCCCTACGAGCAGTACTTC.